These T cell receptor beta chains were read from a single sample in a study of T cell clonotyping in hematopoietic cell transplantation. The method was immunoSEQ multiplex PCR; TCRdb's version includes in-frame clones alone and lacks a portion of them. The sample contains around 1,800 clones, roughly 92% of which appear only once. The sample consisted of peripheral blood mononuclear cells, taken before stem cell transplant. The receptor source for this set is a woman aged 45-65 years with acute myeloid leukemia. Some clones in this sample may be carry-over from other donors' samples. The CDR3 runs from the conserved cysteine through the conserved F or W. Fields, in order: J gene, V gene, clone size, D gene, CDR3 protein, CDR3 DNA. The D gene is left open where the match is weak. Expanded clones are given a class, and other clones once, few, many or no size at all.

TRBJ1-3 | TRBV4-3 | NA | TRBD1 | CASSPFPPGQGSGNTIYF | TGCGCCAGCAGCCCCTTCCCTCCCGGACAGGGCTCTGGAAACACCATATATTTT
TRBJ2-6 | TRBV30 | few | NA | CAWSEGISGANVLTF | TGTGCCTGGAGTGAAGGGATCTCTGGGGCCAACGTCCTGACTTTC
TRBJ2-7 | TRBV7-9 | NA | NA | CASSLGFDGSYEQYF | TGTGCCAGCAGCTTAGGTTTTGACGGGTCCTACGAGCAGTACTTC
TRBJ2-3 | TRBV4-2 | NA | NA | CASSQGGLRTDTQYF | TGTGCCAGCAGCCAGGGCGGGTTACGGACAGATACGCAGTATTTT
TRBJ1-1 | TRBV7-7 | NA | NA | CASSLRGDTEAFF | TGTGCTAGCAGCTTACGGGGGGACACTGAAGCTTTCTTT
TRBJ2-1 | TRBV29-1 | NA | TRBD1 | CSVLQGSSYNEQFF | TGCAGCGTCCTACAGGGGAGCTCCTACAATGAGCAGTTCTTC
TRBJ1-1 | TRBV27 | NA | TRBD1 | CASSLSRGPTEAFF | TGTGCCAGCAGTTTATCGAGGGGGCCCACTGAAGCTTTCTTT
TRBJ2-3 | TRBV7-3 | NA | NA | CASSLTATGAAGTDTQYF | TGTGCCAGCAGCTTAACGGCGACGGGGGCGGCGGGCACAGATACGCAGTATTTT
TRBJ1-3 | TRBV7-2 | NA | NA | CASKGVSGNTIYF | TGTGCCAGCAAGGGGGTCTCTGGAAACACCATATATTTT
TRBJ1-2 | TRBV7-2 | NA | NA | CASSLNTFNYGYTF | TGTGCCAGCAGCTTAAATACCTTTAACTATGGCTACACCTTC
TRBJ1-5 | TRBV7-2 | few | NA | CASSLGFFSNQPQHF | TGTGCCAGCAGCTTGGGGTTTTTCAGCAATCAGCCCCAGCATTTT
TRBJ1-2 | TRBV28 | NA | TRBD1 | CASSNPGGAGYGYTF | TGTGCCAGCAGTAACCCAGGGGGCGCTGGCTATGGCTACACCTTC
TRBJ1-3 | TRBV18 | NA | TRBD1 | CASTSTGDGNTIYF | TGTGCCAGCACCTCGACAGGGGACGGAAACACCATATATTTT
TRBJ2-5 | TRBV5-1 | NA | TRBD2 | CASSGKASGEQETQYF | TGCGCCAGCAGCGGCAAGGCTAGCGGTGAACAAGAGACCCAGTACTTC
TRBJ2-5 | TRBV19 | NA | NA | CASSIPGRGETQYF | TGTGCCAGTAGTATCCCGGGCAGGGGAGAGACCCAGTACTTC
TRBJ1-2 | TRBV6-6 | NA | NA | CASSQDPNYGYTF | TGTGCCAGCAGTCAAGACCCTAACTATGGCTACACCTTC
TRBJ2-2 | TRBV7-9 | NA | NA | CASTSDGRNTGELFF | TGTGCCAGCACCTCCGACGGGAGGAACACCGGGGAGCTGTTTTTT
TRBJ2-5 | TRBV29-1 | NA | TRBD2 | CSVEGRWTGGGQETQYF | TGCAGCGTTGAAGGACGGTGGACGGGGGGAGGGCAAGAGACCCAGTACTTC
TRBJ1-6 | TRBV7-2 | NA | NA | CASSLGGNFDSPLHF | TGTGCCAGCAGCTTAGGGGGGAACTTCGACTCACCCCTCCACTTT
TRBJ2-3 | TRBV15 | NA | TRBD1 | CATSRESPRGGFRTDTQYF | TGTGCCACCAGCAGAGAGTCCCCTCGAGGGGGCTTCCGCACAGATACGCAGTATTTT
TRBJ1-5 | TRBV19 | NA | NA | CASGGNQPQHF | TGTGCCAGTGGGGGAAATCAGCCCCAGCATTTT
TRBJ2-5 | TRBV5-6 | NA | NA | CASSLRLAGTQETQYF | TGTGCCAGCAGCCTTCGTCTGGCGGGGACCCAAGAGACCCAGTACTTC
TRBJ1-4 | TRBV30 | NA | NA | CAWSANLKQNEKLFF | TGTGCCTGGAGTGCAAACCTGAAACAGAATGAAAAACTGTTTTTT
TRBJ2-7 | TRBV30 | NA | TRBD2 | CAWNSGGALNYEQYF | TGTGCCTGGAACAGCGGGGGGGCCCTTAACTATGAGCAGTACTTC
TRBJ2-7 | TRBV5-1 | NA | NA | CASSPSPTGRYEQYF | TGCGCCAGCAGCCCCTCCCCGACAGGTCGCTACGAGCAGTACTTC
TRBJ2-1 | TRBV11-2 | NA | TRBD2 | CASSLLRGLAGRGYNEQFF | TGTGCCAGCAGCCTACTTAGGGGACTAGCGGGGAGGGGGTACAATGAGCAGTTCTTC
TRBJ1-2 | TRBV5-1 | NA | TRBD1 | CASSLQGANYGYTF | TGCGCCAGCAGCTTACAGGGGGCGAACTATGGCTACACCTTC
TRBJ2-3 | TRBV7-3 | NA | TRBD2 | CASSLFGGVDTQYF | TGTGCCAGCAGCTTATTCGGGGGGGTAGATACGCAGTATTTT
TRBJ1-5 | TRBV11-3 | NA | NA | CASSLDGTTAQHF | TGTGCCAGCAGCTTAGATGGGACAACGGCCCAGCATTTT
TRBJ2-7 | TRBV5-1 | NA | TRBD1 | CASSLTPTGAYEQYF | TGCGCCAGCAGCTTGACTCCAACAGGGGCCTACGAGCAGTACTTC
TRBJ2-3 | TRBV9 | NA | NA | CASSVTGDGTDTQYF | TGTGCCAGCAGCGTGACCGGGGACGGCACAGATACGCAGTATTTT
TRBJ2-3 | TRBV7-2 | NA | TRBD2 | CASNSAGDSTTDTQYF | TGTGCCAGCAACTCGGCGGGGGATAGTACCACAGATACGCAGTATTTT
TRBJ1-5 | TRBV6-5 | once | NA | CASRNGVTQPQHF | TGTGCCAGCAGGAACGGGGTAACTCAGCCCCAGCATTTT
TRBJ1-5 | TRBV25-1 | NA | NA | CANMDIRCANQPQHF | TGTGCCAATATGGACATTAGATGTGCCAATCAGCCCCAGCATTTT
TRBJ1-3 | TRBV6-5 | NA | NA | CASSYRQGDSGNTIYF | TGTGCCAGCAGTTATCGGCAGGGCGACTCTGGAAACACCATATATTTT
TRBJ2-1 | TRBV5-1 | once | NA | CASSPRASSYNEQFF | TGCGCCAGCAGCCCTCGGGCGAGTTCCTACAATGAGCAGTTCTTC
TRBJ2-2 | TRBV29-1 | NA | TRBD1 | CSVAPGQSTGELFF | TGCAGCGTGGCTCCGGGACAGTCAACCGGGGAGCTGTTTTTT
TRBJ2-3 | TRBV7-2 | NA | TRBD2 | CASSLRSGGFTDTQYF | TGTGCCAGCAGCTTAAGAAGCGGGGGTTTCACAGATACGCAGTATTTT
TRBJ1-5 | TRBV4-1 | NA | TRBD1 | CASSQGQEYSNQPQHF | TGCGCCAGCAGCCAGGGACAGGAGTATAGCAATCAGCCCCAGCATTTT